The 18 T cell receptor beta chains presented below share a single source sample, sequenced in a study of T cells in Graves' hyperthyroidism and ophthalmopathy. Regions amplified from RNA transcripts were the TCR beta CDR3 regions. The HTBI primer set drove a first-round RT-PCR of the TCR CDR3. MiXCR, run by TCRdb on the multiplex PCR reads, gives a single entry per CDR3 protein. The sample lists 390,000 or so distinct CDR3 sequences, roughly 15% occurring once. Sample: blood. These receptor sequences come from a man between 18 and 29 years old with Graves' ophthalmopathy.

This clonotype was recorded at least ten times. The V and J genes are TRBV3-1 and TRBJ1-4, with unresolved D. The V gene lost 0 bases and the J gene lost 5 bases, with 16 bases spanning the gap. CDR3 length: 17 residues. From germline, CDR1 is LGHDT and CDR2 YNNKEL (reference sequence). CDR3 amino acids: CASSQDRQASLNEKLFF. The CDR3 bases are TGTGCCAGCAGCCAAGATAGGCAGGCGTCTTTGAATGAAAAACTGTTTTTT.

On this clonotype itself: A read error may explain this, as a much larger clone is one base away. This chain uses TRBV5-5 with TRBJ2-2, with TRBD2 as a possible D gene (6 bases). This CDR3 is built from 15 residues. Germline CDR1 and CDR2: SGHKS and YYEKEE (reference sequence). Deletions cut 0 bases from V and 6 bases from J, with 12 bases between. CDR3 protein: CASSLERGGAGELFF. CDR3 sequence (DNA): TGTGCCAGCAGCTTGGAGCGCGGAGGGGCCGGGGAGCTGTTTTTT.

This clonotype was seen repeatedly, ten times or more. V and J are TRBV5-1 and TRBJ2-3; D is possibly TRBD2 (6 bases). This CDR3 is built from 14 residues. V dropped 5 bases and J dropped 1 base, with 11 bases sitting between them. CDR1 SGHRS and CDR2 YFSETQ come from the germline V gene. For the CDR3, the DNA is TGCGCCAGCAGTGGGGGGAGAGGCACAGATACGCAGTATTTT. Translation gives CASSGGRGTDTQYF. Combining the CDR3 with reference TRBV5-1 and TRBJ2-3 gives the whole variable domain KAGVTQTPRYLIKTRGQQVTLSCSPISGHRSVSWYQQTPGQGLQFLFEYFSETQRNKGNFPGRFSGRQFSNSRSEMNVSTLELGDSALYLCASSGGRGTDTQYFGPGTRLTVL.

This clonotype was picked up a small number of times. The chain joins TRBV20-1 to TRBJ1-2, with 10 bases fitting TRBD1. With V trimmed by 6 bases and J by 2 bases, 3 bases remained unmatched. CDR1 DFQATT and CDR2 SNEGSKA come from the germline V gene (reference sequence). The CDR3 runs 13 residues. The CDR3 here is CSAGTGANYGYTF. The CDR3 region has the DNA TGCAGTGCCGGGACAGGGGCCAACTATGGCTACACCTTC.

This clonotype was recorded at least ten times. The chain uses TRBV18 and TRBJ2-7, with 7 nucleotides matching TRBD1. The junction had 11 bases not matched to a gene; V was cut back by 3 bases and J by 6 bases. The CDR3 extends over 15 amino acids. Germline CDR1 and CDR2: KGHSH and LQKENI. The CDR3 sequence is CASSPIEQGTSEQYF. The CDR3 region has the DNA TGTGCCAGCTCACCTATCGAACAGGGGACCTCCGAGCAGTACTTC.

This clonotype was picked up many times. The chain joins TRBV2 to TRBJ2-1, with D unresolved. With 4 bases removed from V and 5 bases from J, the gap between germline ends came to 6 bases. Germline CDR1 and CDR2: SNHLY and FYNNEI. This CDR3 region has 12 residues. For the CDR3, the DNA is TGTGCCAGCAGTGTCCTGCACAATGAGCAGTTCTTC. It encodes CASSVLHNEQFF.

The sample holds many counts of this clonotype. The J gene is TRBJ2-1, the V gene TRBV2; D assignment may be TRBD1 or TRBD2 (6 bases each). Germline V gives CDR1 SNHLY, CDR2 FYNNEI. The CDR3 extends over 13 amino acids. V lost 7 bases and J 10 bases, leaving 17 bases between the germline ends. Here the CDR3 DNA reads TGTGCCAGCATCGAAGGGGGGCGCGGAGAGCAGTTCTTC. Translated, it gives CASIEGGRGEQFF.

This clonotype was detected ten times or more. The chain is built from TRBV11-1 and TRBJ2-1, with TRBD2 matching 8 bases. Germline values: CDR1 SGHAT, CDR2 FQDESV (reference sequence). The CDR3 totals 14 residues. V shed 2 bases, J shed 7 bases, and the junction held 4 bases outside the gene matches. In nucleotides, the CDR3 is TGTGCCAGCAGCTTATCCGCTAGCGGGAATGAGCAGTTCTTC. This codes for CASSLSASGNEQFF.

In this sample, this clonotype turned up many times. This rearrangement joins TRBV6-1 to TRBJ2-7, with TRBD1 matching 10 bases. The J segment lost 5 bases and the V segment lost 6 bases, leaving 7 bases of the junction unmatched. The germline CDR1 and CDR2 sequences are MNHNS and SASEGT. The CDR3 length is 14 residues. The CDR3 region is CASRRTGGFDEQYF. In DNA form, the CDR3 reads TGTGCCAGCAGACGGACAGGGGGTTTCGACGAGCAGTACTTC.

This clonotype was seen many times. This rearrangement joins TRBV3-1 to TRBJ1-1; D is uncertain. V dropped 7 bases and J dropped 6 bases, with 15 bases sitting between them. In germline, CDR1 is LGHDT, CDR2 YNNKEL (reference sequence). The CDR3 spans 13 residues. This CDR3 reads CASTNSSRAEAFF. In DNA, the CDR3 is TGTGCCAGCACCAACAGCTCTAGGGCTGAAGCTTTCTTT.

This clonotype was recorded at least ten times. This rearrangement joins TRBV27 to TRBJ1-5; 9 bases agree with TRBD1. Germline CDR1 is MNHEY and CDR2 is SMNVEV (reference sequence). Trimming took 6 bases from V and 2 from J; bases not matched to a gene: 5. This CDR3 has 15 residues. The CDR3 coding sequence is TGTGCCAGCAGCTACAGGGGGCTTGGCAATCAGCCCCAGCATTTT. Its protein product is CASSYRGLGNQPQHF.

This clonotype was recorded at least ten times. The chain links TRBV7-2 to TRBJ2-1; D is perhaps TRBD2 (5 bases). The V and J ends lost 1 base and 6 bases respectively, with 10 bases between them. The CDR3 is 14 amino acids. Per the germline V gene, CDR1 is SGHTA and CDR2 is FQGNSA. The chain's CDR3 is CASSLDEGPNEQFF. CDR3 coding DNA: TGTGCCAGCAGCTTAGATGAGGGCCCCAATGAGCAGTTCTTC.

This chain links TRBV6-1 with TRBJ2-1, with D perhaps matching TRBD2 (6 bases). CDR1 MNHNS and CDR2 SASEGT come from the germline V gene. The CDR3 is made up of 16 amino acids. V was shortened by 3 bases and J by 4 bases, with 16 bases between the two germline ends. The CDR3 region has the DNA TGTGCCAGCAGTGATGGGGACTTTTTTGGTTACAATGAGCAGTTCTTC. Residues: CASSDGDFFGYNEQFF.

This clonotype was recorded at least ten times. The chain couples TRBV30 to TRBJ2-1, with TRBD2 matching 7 bases. The J segment lost 0 bases and the V segment lost 5 bases, leaving 4 bases of the junction unmatched. The CDR3 has 14 amino acids. The germline CDR1 and CDR2 sequences are GTSNPN and SVGIG (reference sequence). The CDR3 reads CAWVAGGSYNEQFF. The CDR3 region has the DNA TGTGCCTGGGTAGCGGGCGGCTCCTACAATGAGCAGTTCTTC.

This clonotype was detected a few times. This chain uses TRBV6-1 with TRBJ2-3; the D call may be TRBD1 or TRBD2 (5 bases each). Trimming left V 4 bases short and J 7 bases short, with 18 bases between. Per the germline V gene, CDR1 is MNHNS and CDR2 is SASEGT. The CDR3 runs 15 residues. The CDR3, as DNA: TGTGCCAGCAGTGCTCCGGGGCTAGCCGCAAATACGCAGTATTTT. Its protein is CASSAPGLAANTQYF.

This chain joins TRBV4-1 and TRBJ2-5, with 14 nucleotides matching TRBD2. The J call may be incorrect, as the DNA end agrees better with TRBJ2-1. Germline CDR1 MGHRA, CDR2 YSYEKL. The CDR3 contains 17 residues. The CDR3 DNA sequence: TGCGCCAGCAGCCTCGGACTAGCGGGGGGTCTACGAGAGACCCAGTTCTTC. It encodes CASSLGLAGGLRETQFF.

The chain is built from TRBV6-1 and TRBJ1-3; no reliable D call. V lost 9 bases and J 4 bases, leaving 10 bases between the germline ends. CDR1 is MNHNS and CDR2 is SASEGT in the germline V gene. This CDR3 region has 12 residues. The CDR3 region is CASTDEGNTIYF. In nucleotides, the CDR3 is TGTGCCAGTACAGATGAAGGAAACACCATATATTTT.

This clonotype was recorded many times. The rearrangement uses TRBV7-6 and TRBJ2-1; TRBD2 agrees at 10 bases. The CDR3 extends over 17 amino acids. CDR1 and CDR2 from the germline V gene are SGHVS and FNYEAQ. The ends lost 2 bases at V and 2 bases at J; junction bases unmatched: 6. CDR3 nucleotides: TGTGCCAGCAGCTTATCCCTTAGCGGGGGGCCCTACAATGAGCAGTTCTTC. Translating it yields CASSLSLSGGPYNEQFF. Combining the CDR3 with reference TRBV7-6 and TRBJ2-1 gives the whole variable domain GAGVSQSPRYKVTKRGQDVALRCDPISGHVSLYWYRQALGQGPEFLTYFNYEAQQDKSGLPNDRFSAERPEGSISTLTIQRTEQRDSAMYRCASSLSLSGGPYNEQFFGPGTRLTVL.